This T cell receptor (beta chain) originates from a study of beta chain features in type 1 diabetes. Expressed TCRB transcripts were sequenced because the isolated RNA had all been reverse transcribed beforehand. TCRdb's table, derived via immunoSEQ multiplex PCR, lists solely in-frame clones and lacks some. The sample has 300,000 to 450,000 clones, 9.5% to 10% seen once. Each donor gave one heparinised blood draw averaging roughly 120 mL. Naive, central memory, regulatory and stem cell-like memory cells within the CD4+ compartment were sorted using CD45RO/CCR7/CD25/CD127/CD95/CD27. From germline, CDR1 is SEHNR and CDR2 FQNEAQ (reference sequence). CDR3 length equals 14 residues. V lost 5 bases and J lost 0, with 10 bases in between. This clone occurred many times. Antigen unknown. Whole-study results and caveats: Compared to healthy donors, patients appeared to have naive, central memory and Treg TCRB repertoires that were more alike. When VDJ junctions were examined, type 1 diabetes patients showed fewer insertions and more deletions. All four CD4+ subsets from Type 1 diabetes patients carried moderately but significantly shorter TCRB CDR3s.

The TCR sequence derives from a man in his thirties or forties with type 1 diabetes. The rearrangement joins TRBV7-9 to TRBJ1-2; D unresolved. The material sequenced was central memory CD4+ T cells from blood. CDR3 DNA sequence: TGTGCCAGCAGCCGGCCAGCAGCTAACTATGGCTACACCTTC. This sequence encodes CASSRPAANYGYTF.